Listed here are 22 T cell receptor beta chains from one sample, sequenced in a study of tumor-infiltrating lymphocytes in primary liver carcinoma. A constant-region primer served to make TCR beta cDNA from about 490 ng total RNA. Each TCR beta library was derived from three nested multiplex PCR rounds that employed slightly modified ARM-PCR. PCR rounds one and two used TRBV1-TRBV30 forward primers with a C-beta reverse primer for 10 cycles each. Each CDR3 protein gets one entry after TCRdb re-called the multiplex PCR reads with MiXCR. The sample lists more than 50,000 distinct CDR3 sequences, about 73% seen once, with under 30% in the top ten. From unsorted bulk tissue weighing roughly 17-31 mg, DNA and RNA were co-extracted. The specimen was liver tumor tissue from sampling region 2. This sample's subset: tumor region T2, inferior pole. Receptors originate from a middle-aged man with primary liver carcinoma and hepatitis B virus infection.

With respect to this clonotype: The junction shows a germline mismatch at one end, possibly a read error. The V gene is TRBV10-3, the J gene TRBJ2-1; 8 bases line up with TRBD1. The germline gives CDR1 ENHRY, CDR2 SYGVKD. CDR3 length equals 15 residues. The CDR3 nucleotides read TGTACCATCAATGGCAGGGGGCACTCTAACAATGAGCAGTTCTTC. Its protein product is CTINGRGHSNNEQFF.

This chain uses TRBV5-4 with TRBJ2-7; possible D gene TRBD1, 5 bases. The CDR3 has 16 amino acids. Trimming took off 6 bases at V and 10 bases at J, with 29 bases between the two ends. CDR1 and CDR2 (germline): SGHNT, YYREEE (reference sequence). CDR3 nucleotide sequence: TGTGCCAGCACCCAGGGAATGGGGAACCTCCCCTGGGATCAGTACTTC. As protein: CASTQGMGNLPWDQYF.

About this clonotype itself: Since no conserved phenylalanine or tryptophan closes the CDR3, a read error is the likely cause. The V and J genes are TRBV29-1 and TRBJ1-2, with 7 bases fitting TRBD1. This CDR3 contains 14 residues. Per germline, CDR1 SQVTM and CDR2 ANQGSEA. The CDR3 region is CSVALPGQAYGYTL. In nucleotides, the CDR3 is TGCAGCGTTGCACTCCCCGGACAGGCCTATGGTTACACCCTC.

This chain joins TRBV5-6 and TRBJ2-1, with TRBD2 as a possible D gene (6 bases). The V gene lost 4 bases and the J gene lost 8 bases, with 16 bases spanning the gap. CDR1 is SGHDT and CDR2 is YYEEEE in the germline V gene. This CDR3 is built from 14 residues. The CDR3 spells CASSQTEGRDEQFF. The CDR3 DNA reads TGTGCCAGCAGCCAGACGGAGGGCCGTGATGAGCAGTTCTTC.

A word on this clonotype: A junction boundary mismatches the germline segment, possibly from a read error. The chain employs TRBV10-3 and TRBJ2-2; 9 nucleotides agree with TRBD2. CDR3 length: 17 residues. Germline CDR1 and CDR2: ENHRY and SYGVKD. Here the CDR3 reads CAISESLAGCNNGELFF. As DNA, the CDR3 is TGTGCCATCAGTGAGTCGCTAGCGGGATGTAACAACGGGGAGCTGTTTTTT.

The V and J genes are TRBV20-1 and TRBJ1-2; no clear D. V lost 4 bases, J lost 1 base, and 16 bases lay in between. The germline V gene encodes CDR1 DFQATT and CDR2 SNEGSKA (reference sequence). The CDR3 spans 15 residues. The DNA of the CDR3 is TGCAGTGCTATCTCCCTCACATACGATAACTATGGCTACACCTTC. Its translation is CSAISLTYDNYGYTF.

Points on this clonotype: Germline and junction disagree at one end, which may indicate a read error. This chain uses TRBV6-5 with TRBJ1-2; D is possibly TRBD1 (5 bases). The CDR3 sequence is 16 residues long. Germline values: CDR1 MNHEY, CDR2 SVGAGI. The CDR3 DNA follows: TGTGCCAGCGGTTACTGTGGGCAGGGCATTAACTATGACTACACCTTC. Translation gives CASGYCGQGINYDYTF.

A remark on this clonotype: At one of its ends the junction is not consistent with the germline gene, which may arise from a read error. The DNA for the CDR3 is TGTGCCAGTAGTTATAGCGGCGGTCTAGCGGCATATGAACACTTCTTC. Amino acids: CASSYSGGLAAYEHFF. V usage is TRBV6-5 and J usage is TRBJ2-1; TRBD2 matches 7 bases. The CDR3 totals 16 residues. Germline-derived CDR1 and CDR2 are MNHEY and SVGAGI.

On this clonotype itself: This is likely a read error, given that the CDR3 carries no conserved phenylalanine or tryptophan at its end. CDR3 DNA: TGTGCCAGTAGAGAGAGGGACACCACCTATGGTTACACCATC. This sequence encodes CASRERDTTYGYTI. V gene TRBV11-2 combines with J gene TRBJ1-2; TRBD1 is a possible D gene (6 bases). The CDR3 sequence is 14 residues long. Germline V gene lookup returns CDR1 SGHAT and CDR2 FQNNGV.

The genes are TRBV11-2 and TRBJ2-5, with TRBD2 as a possible D gene (6 bases). With 8 bases removed from V and 4 bases from J, the gap between germline ends came to 20 bases. This CDR3 spans 15 amino acids. The germline V gene encodes CDR1 SGHAT and CDR2 FQNNGV. CDR3 sequence: CASRDMRGAGETQYF. For the CDR3, the DNA is TGTGCCAGCCGCGACATGAGAGGAGCGGGAGAGACCCAGTACTTC.

This chain uses TRBV4-1 with TRBJ2-6; D uncertain. There are 17 residues in the CDR3. In germline, CDR1 is MGHRA, CDR2 YSYEKL. Trimming took off 3 bases at V and 7 bases at J, with 19 bases between the two ends. This CDR3 is CASSQLQEATEANVLTF. The CDR3 bases are TGCGCCAGCAGCCAGCTACAAGAGGCTACTGAAGCCAACGTCCTGACTTTC.

About this clonotype itself: An end of the junction does not agree with germline; a read error may underlie this. The CDR3 loop is CASPPGVNEKLFF. The CDR3 region has the DNA TGTGCCAGCCCACCCGGAGTTAATGAAAAACTGTTTTTT. The chain couples TRBV18 to TRBJ1-4; D is uncertain. This CDR3 is 13 amino acids long. Germline CDR1 reads KGHSH; CDR2 reads LQKENI.

Concerning this clonotype: One end of the junction fails to match germline, which may point to a read error. This chain uses TRBV29-1 with TRBJ1-2, with TRBD1 identical over 7 bases. The length of the CDR3 is 11 residues. Germline assignment: CDR1 SQVTM and CDR2 ANQGSEA. The CDR3 DNA sequence: TGCAACGTTGACAGGGTTCTTGGGTACACCTTC. It encodes CNVDRVLGYTF.

Worth noting for this clonotype: A much larger clone lies one base from this, so it may be a read error. The V call is TRBV9, the J call TRBJ1-1, with 8 bases matching TRBD1. Per germline, CDR1 SGDLS and CDR2 YYNGEE. This CDR3 has 14 amino acids. As DNA, the CDR3 is TGTGCCAACAGCGCTTTGACAGGGGAGACTGAAGCTTTCTTT. Translating gives CANSALTGETEAFF.

Regarding this clonotype: At one of its ends the junction is not consistent with the germline gene, which may arise from a read error. The CDR3 loop reads CDWRRSSDTEAFF. In DNA form, the CDR3 reads TGTGACTGGAGAAGGAGTTCGGACACTGAAGCTTTCTTT. J is TRBJ1-1 and V is TRBV30; D call uncertain. This CDR3 region has 13 residues. Germline V gene lookup returns CDR1 GTSNPN and CDR2 SVGIG (reference sequence). The full variable domain, in which reference TRBV30 and TRBJ1-1 provide the parts outside the CDR3, is SQTIHQWPATLVQPVGSPLSLECTVEGTSNPNLYWYRQAAGRGLQLLFYSVGIGQISSEVPQNLSASRPQDRQFILSSKKLLLSDSGFYLCDWRRSSDTEAFFGQGTRLTVV.

V and J are TRBV29-1 and TRBJ1-1; unclear D gene. Germline loops: CDR1 SQVTM, CDR2 ANQGSEA. The CDR3 totals 13 residues. The V gene lost 4 bases and the J gene lost 1 base, with 10 bases spanning the gap. The CDR3, as DNA: TGCAGCGTTGGAACGGGAAGGAACACTGAAGCTTTCTTT. This gives the protein CSVGTGRNTEAFF.

Worth noting for this clonotype: An end of the junction differs from the germline gene, which may be a read error. The J gene is TRBJ2-5, the V gene TRBV29-1; 7 nucleotides match TRBD2. From germline, CDR1 is SQVTM and CDR2 ANQGSEA. The CDR3 loop spans 13 amino acids. The CDR3 protein is CSVDGRAAETHYF. The DNA for the CDR3 is TGCAGCGTTGATGGGAGGGCCGCAGAGACCCACTACTTC.

This clonotype was seen many times. No conserved phenylalanine or tryptophan is present at the end of the CDR3, so a read error is the likely explanation. The genes are TRBV12-3 or TRBV12-4 and TRBJ2-1; no definite D call. This CDR3 is 15 amino acids long. Trimming shortened V by 2 bases and J by 2 bases, and 10 bases separated the two germline ends. In DNA, the CDR3 is TGTGCCAGCAGTTTAAGGGATGCCACCTACAATGAGCAGTTCCTC. It translates to CASSLRDATYNEQFL.

For this clonotype: The germline gene is not matched at one end of the junction; a read error may be the cause. The V and J genes are TRBV29-1 and TRBJ2-1; D remains unclear. Per the germline V gene, CDR1 is SQVTM and CDR2 is ANQGSEA. There are 15 residues in the CDR3. The CDR3 nucleotides are TGCAGCGCGGTGCCTCCTTCCAGCTCCTACAATGAGCAGTTTTTC. Translation: CSAVPPSSSYNEQFF.

In regard to this clonotype: The junction departs from the called germline gene at one end, perhaps through a read error. This chain connects TRBV11-2 to TRBJ2-1, with 7 bases aligning to TRBD2. This CDR3 region has 16 residues. Germline CDR1 is SGHAT and CDR2 is FQNNGV. As DNA, the CDR3 is TGTGCCAGCAGCTTGGATATCCGACTAGCCATGGGTGAGCAAATCTTC. This encodes CASSLDIRLAMGEQIF.

This clonotype came up a few times. Being one base from a much bigger clone, this may be a read error. The rearrangement links TRBV29-1 to TRBJ1-1, with TRBD1 matching over 8 bases. Germline V gene sequence: CDR1 SQVTM, CDR2 ANQGSEA. The CDR3 has 10 residues. The CDR3 nucleotides read TGCAGCGTTACGACAGGGGAAGTTTTCTTT. Protein: CSVTTGEVFF.

With respect to this clonotype: With a much larger clone just one base away, this may be a read error. This chain connects TRBV5-1 to TRBJ2-5; tentative D call: TRBD2 (6 bases). This CDR3 has 16 amino acids. With 4 bases removed from V and 2 bases from J, the gap between germline ends came to 18 bases. Germline CDR1 SGHRS, CDR2 YFSETQ. The chain's CDR3 is CASSLGIADQQETQYF. The CDR3 coding sequence is TGCGCCAGCAGCCTAGGTATAGCGGACCAGCAAGAGACCCAGTACTTC. Full variable domain (remainder filled in from reference TRBV5-1 and TRBJ2-5): KAGVTQTPRYLIKTRGQQVTLSCSPISGHRSVSWYQQTPGQGLQFLFEYFSETQRNKGNFPGRFSGRQFSNSRSEMNVSTLELGDSALYLCASSLGIADQQETQYFGPGTRLLVL.